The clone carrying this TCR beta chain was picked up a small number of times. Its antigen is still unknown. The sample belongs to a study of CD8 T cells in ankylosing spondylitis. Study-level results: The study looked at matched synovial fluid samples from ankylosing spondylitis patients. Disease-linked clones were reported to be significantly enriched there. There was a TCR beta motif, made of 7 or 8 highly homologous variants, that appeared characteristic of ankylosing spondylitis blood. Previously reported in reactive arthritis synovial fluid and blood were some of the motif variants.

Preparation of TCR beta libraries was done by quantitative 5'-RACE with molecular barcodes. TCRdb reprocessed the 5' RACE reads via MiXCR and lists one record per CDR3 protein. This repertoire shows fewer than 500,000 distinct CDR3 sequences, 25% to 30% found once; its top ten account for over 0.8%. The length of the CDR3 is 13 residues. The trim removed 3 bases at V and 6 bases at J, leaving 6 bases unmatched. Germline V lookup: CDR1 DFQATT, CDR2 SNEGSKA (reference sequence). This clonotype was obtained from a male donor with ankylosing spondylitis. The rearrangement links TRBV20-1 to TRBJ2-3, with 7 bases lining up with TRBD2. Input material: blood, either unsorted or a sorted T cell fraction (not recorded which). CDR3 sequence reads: CSASLSGGDTQYF. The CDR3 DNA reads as TGCAGTGCTAGCCTTTCCGGGGGGGATACGCAGTATTTT.